The sample holds one count of the clone carrying this TCR beta chain. The antigen is unknown. These gene names are mouse names. The read terminates 1 residue ahead of where the CDR3 ends, so the germline J gene completes it. Sequencing was performed with immunoSEQ multiplex PCR; in TCRdb, only in-frame clones are kept and a portion is missing. The sample has roughly 8,600 clones; over 30% are singletons. This CDR3 has 12 residues. Between the trimmed V and J ends, which lost 0 bases and 4 bases, there was a span of 4 bases. Germline-derived CDR1 and CDR2 are NSQYPW and LRSPGD (reference sequence). The data originate from a study of tissue T cells after allogeneic stem cell transplantation. Time point described: mouse harvest day 14 after allogeneic transplant. The graft held 10^6 splenic CD5+ T cells and 10^7 T-cell-depleted bone marrow cells. Mice had MHC-mismatched B6 into BALB/c GVHD, sampled day 7 or 14.

Findings and caveats of the study: TCR repertoires tracked anatomic similarity, regardless of disease or transplant status. Shared clones across patients were few; motif clustering revealed tissue-specific shared signatures. Only a limited share of tissue TCRs appeared in blood or spleen.

This chain joins TRBV1 and TRBJ2-7; D is unclear. The clonotype originates from a female BALB/c mouse given C57BL/6 T cells with graft-versus-host disease after an allogeneic hematopoietic cell transplant. The source material was skin. This chain's CDR3 is CTCSADQYEQYF. CDR3 bases read: TGCACCTGCAGTGCAGACCAGTATGAACAGTAC. The full variable domain, in which reference TRBV1 and TRBJ2-7 provide the parts outside the CDR3, is VTLLEQNPRWRLVPRGQAVNLRCILKNSQYPWMSWYQQDLQKQLQWLFTLRSPGDKEVKSLPGADYLATRVTDTELRLQVANMSQGRTLYCTCSADQYEQYFGPGTRLTVL.